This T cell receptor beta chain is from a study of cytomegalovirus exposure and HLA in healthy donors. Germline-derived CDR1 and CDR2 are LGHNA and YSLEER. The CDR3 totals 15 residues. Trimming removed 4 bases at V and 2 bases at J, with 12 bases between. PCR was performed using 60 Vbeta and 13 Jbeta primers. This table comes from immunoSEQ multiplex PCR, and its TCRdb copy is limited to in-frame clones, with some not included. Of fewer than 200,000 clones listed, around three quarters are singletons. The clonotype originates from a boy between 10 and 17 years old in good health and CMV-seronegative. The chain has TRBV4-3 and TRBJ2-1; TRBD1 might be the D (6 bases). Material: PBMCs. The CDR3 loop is CASSRGRGTYNEQFF. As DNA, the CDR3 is TGCGCCAGCAGCCGGGGCAGGGGAACCTACAATGAGCAGTTCTTC.